What follows are 27 T cell receptor beta chains derived from one specimen sequenced in a study of radiation and T cells in renal cell carcinoma (dated by TCRdb to the early 2020s). The time point label, read with the paper, signifies: blood 4 weeks post-SBRT, at nephrectomy. The treatment or condition label of this sample denotes: 15 Gy SBRT to primary tumor, nephrectomy 4 weeks later. Library prep was done by the immunoSEQ multiplex PCR assay. This is the immuneACCESS table as TCRdb keeps it, with only in-frame sequences that have V and J called. A part of the clones is gone; compared with another copy, unresolved V genes explain less than half, and the rest is unexplained. Within this sample are roughly 92,000 clones, with 84% of them counted one time only. The ten largest clones take up 6% to 9% of the sample. The input for sequencing was blood, taken from a patient whose treatment included radiotherapy and nephrectomy. The source is a man in his fifties or sixties with renal cell carcinoma.

The chain joins TRBV23-1 to TRBJ2-7; unclear D gene. TRBV23-1 is recorded as an ORF, its role being uncertain. The V gene lost 4 bases and the J gene lost 2 bases, with 12 bases spanning the gap. The CDR3 length is 14 residues. The CDR3 is CASSLPTAPYEQYF. For the CDR3, the DNA is TGCGCCAGCAGTCTTCCGACGGCACCCTACGAGCAGTACTTC.

The genes are TRBV28 and TRBJ2-4; 13 bases are a match to TRBD2. The length of the CDR3 is 15 residues. The V and J ends lost 6 bases and 2 bases, in that order; junction bases with no gene match: 1. The V gene's germline CDR1 is MDHEN and CDR2 SYDVKM. DNA for the CDR3: TGTGCCAGCAGGGGGACTAGCGGGACCAAAAACATTCAGTACTTC. Its protein product is CASRGTSGTKNIQYF.

The CDR3 DNA reads as TGTGCCAGCAGCTTTGGGACTAGCACAGATACGCAGTATTTT. This gives the protein CASSFGTSTDTQYF. The rearrangement joins TRBV5-8 to TRBJ2-3, with D maybe TRBD2 (6 bases). Germline V CDR1 and CDR2: SGHTS, YDEGEE. With 2 bases removed from V and 0 bases from J, the gap between germline ends came to 7 bases. This CDR3 is built from 14 residues.

The rearrangement links TRBV6-1 to TRBJ2-2; no reliable D call. The V end lost 6 bases, the J end lost 8 bases, and 10 bases lay between the germline ends. This CDR3 region has 12 residues. Looked up from germline, CDR1 is MNHNS and CDR2 is SASEGT. CDR3 sequence reads: CASSDRVGELFF. DNA of the CDR3: TGTGCCAGCAGCGATCGAGTAGGGGAGCTGTTTTTT.

The CDR3 protein is CASSQVFNEKLFF. CDR3 sequence (DNA): TGCGCCAGCAGCCAAGTCTTTAATGAAAAACTGTTTTTT. The chain is built from TRBV4-1 and TRBJ1-4; D unresolved. The V gene lost 1 base and the J gene lost 4 bases, with 4 bases spanning the gap. The germline V gene encodes CDR1 MGHRA and CDR2 YSYEKL. This CDR3 has 13 amino acids.

This sequence joins TRBV5-8 and TRBJ1-1; possibly TRBD1 for D (5 bases). The CDR3 covers 12 residues. Per germline, CDR1 SGHTS and CDR2 YDEGEE. Between the trimmed V and J ends, which lost 3 bases and 7 bases, there was a span of 10 bases. CDR3 in amino acids: CASSYDRVEAFF. Written as DNA, the CDR3 is TGTGCCAGCAGCTACGACAGAGTTGAAGCTTTCTTT.

The rearrangement joins TRBV10-2 to TRBJ2-7; D possibly uses TRBD1 or TRBD2 (5 bases each). With 6 bases removed from V and 3 bases from J, the gap between germline ends came to 24 bases. CDR3 length equals 17 residues. Germline V gene lookup returns CDR1 WSHSY and CDR2 SAAADI. DNA of the CDR3: TGCGCCAGCAGCCGAGGGTTACAGGTAGCCAGTAGCTACGAGCAGTACTTC. Translating gives CASSRGLQVASSYEQYF.

This chain connects TRBV10-3 to TRBJ2-1; D remains ambiguous. The CDR3 runs to 14 residues. Germline V gene lookup returns CDR1 ENHRY and CDR2 SYGVKD. V was shortened by 0 bases and J by 2 bases, with 5 bases between the two germline ends. This CDR3 reads CAISESTAYNEQFF. The CDR3, as DNA: TGTGCCATCAGTGAGTCTACCGCCTACAATGAGCAGTTCTTC.

The chain recombines TRBV27 with TRBJ2-3; 8 nucleotides line up with TRBD2. Germline lookup yields CDR1 MNHEY and CDR2 SMNVEV (reference sequence). Trimming cost V 11 bases and J 2 bases; bases outside gene matches: 12. The CDR3 totals 15 residues. In DNA form, the CDR3 reads TGTGCCGCCCGGGGGGGCCTACGATCCACAGATACGCAGTATTTT. Amino acid sequence: CAARGGLRSTDTQYF.

The chain couples TRBV19 to TRBJ2-1; 11 positions match TRBD2. Trimming at V came to 6 bases and at J to 5 bases, leaving 0 bases not matched to a gene. From germline, CDR1 is LNHDA and CDR2 SQIVND (reference sequence). The CDR3 has 13 amino acids. The CDR3 DNA sequence: TGTGCCAGTAGGGGACTAGCGGACAATGAGCAGTTCTTC. This codes for CASRGLADNEQFF.

This chain links TRBV7-9 with TRBJ1-5, with 7 positions matching TRBD1. Germline CDR1 and CDR2: SEHNR and FQNEAQ (reference sequence). The CDR3 length is 16 residues. Trimming cost V 0 bases and J 5 bases; bases outside gene matches: 7. The CDR3 here is CASSLARPGGYQPQHF. CDR3 DNA: TGTGCCAGCAGCTTAGCCCGACCAGGGGGGTATCAGCCCCAGCATTTT.

The rearrangement joins TRBV9 to TRBJ2-7; a possible D gene is TRBD1 (5 bases). The length of the CDR3 is 17 residues. V lost 0 bases, J lost 2 bases, and 18 bases lay in between. Germline V gene lookup returns CDR1 SGDLS and CDR2 YYNGEE. CDR3 nucleotides: TGTGCCAGCAGCGTAGCCACCGCCGGTACAGGTGCCTACGAGCAGTACTTC. It yields the protein CASSVATAGTGAYEQYF.

The gene calls are TRBV7-9 and TRBJ1-2, with D maybe TRBD1 (5 bases). Germline CDR1 and CDR2: SEHNR and FQNEAQ (reference sequence). The CDR3 covers 15 residues. Trimming cost V 1 base and J 0 bases, with 9 bases left between them. The CDR3 DNA is TGTGCCAGCAGCTTAGAGGGACTGCCTAACTATGGCTACACCTTC. Its translation: CASSLEGLPNYGYTF.

The CDR3 region is CASSYSLGAGTEAFF. The CDR3, as DNA: TGTGCCAGCAGTTACTCGTTGGGGGCGGGCACTGAAGCTTTCTTT. The rearrangement joins TRBV6-5 to TRBJ1-1; the D gene is possibly TRBD1 (6 bases). The V and J ends lost 0 bases and 4 bases respectively, with 12 bases between them. The germline V gene has CDR1 MNHEY and CDR2 SVGAGI. This CDR3 comprises 15 residues.

This chain joins TRBV4-2 and TRBJ1-2, with D possibly TRBD1 on 5 matching bases. Germline values: CDR1 LGHNA, CDR2 YNFKEQ. Trimming removed 1 base at V and 0 bases at J, with 12 bases between. The CDR3 runs to 16 residues. The CDR3 protein is CASSQGGGRTNYGYTF. The DNA for the CDR3 is TGTGCCAGCAGCCAAGGGGGGGGAAGGACTAACTATGGCTACACCTTC.

The chain joins TRBV28 to TRBJ1-3; 11 bases fit TRBD1. The CDR3 sequence is 18 residues long. Losses at the gene ends were 3 bases for V and 0 bases for J; bases not matched to a gene: 7. Germline-derived CDR1 and CDR2 are MDHEN and SYDVKM. The CDR3 sequence is CASSLRMGQGDSGNTIYF. CDR3 coding DNA: TGTGCCAGCAGTTTGCGAATGGGACAGGGGGACTCTGGAAACACCATATATTTT.

The chain combines TRBV2 with TRBJ2-7, with D possibly being TRBD1 (5 bases). The germline V gene has CDR1 SNHLY and CDR2 FYNNEI. V was shortened by 4 bases and J by 4 bases, with 8 bases between the two germline ends. This CDR3 has 12 amino acids. CDR3: CASSGQGYEQYF. Here the CDR3 DNA reads TGTGCCAGCAGTGGGCAGGGTTACGAGCAGTACTTC.

The rearrangement joins TRBV7-2 to TRBJ2-1; TRBD1 aligns across 8 bases. V lost 4 bases, J lost 7 bases, and 9 bases stayed unmatched. Germline CDR1 and CDR2: SGHTA and FQGNSA. There are 15 residues in the CDR3. In DNA, the CDR3 is TGTGCCAGCAGCTCAAGGATGCGACAGGGGAATGAGCAGTTCTTC. Translation gives CASSSRMRQGNEQFF.

The rearrangement uses TRBV4-2 and TRBJ1-1; 9 bases are a match to TRBD1. The germline V gene has CDR1 LGHNA and CDR2 YNFKEQ. V lost 0 bases to trimming and J lost 0 bases; unmatched junction nucleotides: 8. This CDR3 is built from 18 residues. In nucleotides, the CDR3 is TGTGCCAGCAGCCAAGATTCCGCTGGGACAGGGATGAACACTGAAGCTTTCTTT. Translating gives CASSQDSAGTGMNTEAFF.

The chain has TRBV27 and TRBJ2-1; 8 nucleotides match TRBD1. This CDR3 comprises 17 residues. Germline assignment: CDR1 MNHEY and CDR2 SMNVEV (reference sequence). Germline trimming cut 0 bases from V and 2 bases from J; bases unmatched to any gene: 6. The CDR3 here is CASSLSMGQVTYNEQFF. DNA of the CDR3: TGTGCCAGCAGTTTATCGATGGGACAGGTGACCTACAATGAGCAGTTCTTC.

In nucleotides, the CDR3 is TGTGCCAGCAGTTGGACGGGGTCCGAGCAGTACTTC. Amino acid sequence: CASSWTGSEQYF. J is TRBJ2-7 and V is TRBV27; the D gene is possibly TRBD2 (5 bases). The V gene lost 4 bases and the J gene lost 6 bases, with 10 bases spanning the gap. This CDR3 region has 12 residues. Germline assignment: CDR1 MNHEY and CDR2 SMNVEV (reference sequence).

The CDR3, as DNA: TGTGCTGCCACAGTAAACTCCTACGAGCAGTACTTC. The encoded protein is CAATVNSYEQYF. V is TRBV30 and J is TRBJ2-7; D remains ambiguous. CDR1 and CDR2 from the germline V gene are GTSNPN and SVGIG (reference sequence). The CDR3 runs 12 residues. Based on the CDR3 plus reference TRBV30 and TRBJ2-7, the full variable domain is SQTIHQWPATLVQPVGSPLSLECTVEGTSNPNLYWYRQAAGRGLQLLFYSVGIGQISSEVPQNLSASRPQDRQFILSSKKLLLSDSGFYLCAATVNSYEQYFGPGTRLTVT.

The CDR3 DNA sequence: TGTGCCAGCAGTGAGTTATCGGATGTCACTGAAGCTTTCTTT. Its protein product is CASSELSDVTEAFF. This rearrangement joins TRBV2 to TRBJ1-1; D gene unclear. CDR3 length equals 14 residues. The germline V gene has CDR1 SNHLY and CDR2 FYNNEI. V was cut by 3 bases and J by 4 bases, with 12 bases left in between.

The gene calls are TRBV7-9 and TRBJ2-7; 7 nucleotides line up with TRBD1. CDR3 length: 15 residues. V gave up 1 base and J gave up 6 bases; unmatched junction bases: 9. Per the germline V gene, CDR1 is SEHNR and CDR2 is FQNEAQ (reference sequence). The CDR3 DNA reads as TGTGCCAGCAGCTTAGAAGTAAGGGGGCTTGGCGAGCAGTACTTC. This sequence encodes CASSLEVRGLGEQYF.

This clone has more than one count but fewer than ten. CDR3 sequence (DNA): TGTGCCAGCTCATCATCGGGGGGTACTGAAGCTTTCTTT. It is translated as CASSSSGGTEAFF. This chain links TRBV18 with TRBJ1-1, with D perhaps TRBD1 (5 bases). Between the trimmed V and J ends, which lost 5 bases and 5 bases, there was a span of 12 bases. Germline-derived CDR1 and CDR2 are KGHSH and LQKENI. The CDR3 covers 13 residues.

This chain links TRBV5-1 with TRBJ2-5; 7 bases line up with TRBD2. J gave up 4 bases and V 2 bases, and 11 bases lay outside the gene matches. The CDR3 sequence is 16 residues long. Germline CDR1 and CDR2: SGHRS and YFSETQ. CDR3 coding DNA: TGCGCCAGCAGCTTCTCTGGCGGGAGTGGAATAGAGACCCAGTACTTC. Its protein product is CASSFSGGSGIETQYF.

The J gene is TRBJ2-5, the V gene TRBV19; weak D call: TRBD1 (6 bases). Germline V gene lookup returns CDR1 LNHDA and CDR2 SQIVND (reference sequence). The CDR3 is 14 residues long. The germline V and J ends were trimmed by 5 bases and 6 bases, with 16 bases remaining between them. The CDR3 DNA sequence: TGTGCCAGTAGTGTCAACAGGGCTTTGAAGACCCAGTACTTC. This encodes CASSVNRALKTQYF.